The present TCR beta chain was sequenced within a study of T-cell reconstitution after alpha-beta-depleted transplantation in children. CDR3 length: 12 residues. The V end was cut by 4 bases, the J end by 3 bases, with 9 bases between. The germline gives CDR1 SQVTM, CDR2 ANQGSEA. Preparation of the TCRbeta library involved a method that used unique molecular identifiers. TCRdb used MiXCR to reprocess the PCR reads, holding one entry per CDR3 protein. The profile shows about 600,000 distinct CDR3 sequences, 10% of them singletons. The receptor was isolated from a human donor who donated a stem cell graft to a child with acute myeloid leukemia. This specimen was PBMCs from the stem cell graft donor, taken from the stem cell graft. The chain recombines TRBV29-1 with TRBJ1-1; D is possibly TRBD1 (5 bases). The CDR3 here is CSVGGTDTEAFF. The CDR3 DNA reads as TGCAGCGTTGGGGGGACGGACACTGAAGCTTTCTTT.